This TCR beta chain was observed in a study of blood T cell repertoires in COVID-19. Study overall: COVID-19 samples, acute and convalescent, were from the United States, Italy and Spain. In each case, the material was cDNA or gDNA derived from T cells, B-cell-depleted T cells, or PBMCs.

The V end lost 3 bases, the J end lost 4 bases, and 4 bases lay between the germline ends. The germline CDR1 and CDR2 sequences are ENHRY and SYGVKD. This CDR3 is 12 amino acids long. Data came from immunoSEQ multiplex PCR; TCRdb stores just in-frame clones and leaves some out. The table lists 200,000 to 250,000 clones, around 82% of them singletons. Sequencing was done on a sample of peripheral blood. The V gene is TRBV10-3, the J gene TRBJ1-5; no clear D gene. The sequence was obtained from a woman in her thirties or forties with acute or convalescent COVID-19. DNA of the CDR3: TGTGCCATCAGTGACACAAATCAGCCCCAGCATTTT. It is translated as CAISDTNQPQHF.